This TCR beta chain was sequenced in a study of T-cell reconstitution after alpha-beta-depleted transplantation in children. Molecular barcoding with unique molecular identifiers was used for the TCRbeta library. A single record per CDR3 protein comes from TCRdb applying MiXCR to the PCR reads. The sample has about 500,000 distinct CDR3 sequences; over 25% are singletons. After removal of 1 base from V and 4 bases from J, the junction contained 5 bases not matched to a gene. The CDR3 runs 16 residues. Germline V gene sequence: CDR1 LNHNV, CDR2 YYDKDF (reference sequence). This TCR was recovered from a human donor who donated a stem cell graft to a child with aplastic anemia. The sequences come from PBMCs from the stem cell graft donor, collected from the stem cell graft. V and J are TRBV15 and TRBJ2-2, with TRBD1 matching 8 bases. In DNA form, the CDR3 reads TGTGCCACCAGCAGAGTGCGGACAGGGACCACCGGGGAGCTGTTTTTT. Translation gives CATSRVRTGTTGELFF.